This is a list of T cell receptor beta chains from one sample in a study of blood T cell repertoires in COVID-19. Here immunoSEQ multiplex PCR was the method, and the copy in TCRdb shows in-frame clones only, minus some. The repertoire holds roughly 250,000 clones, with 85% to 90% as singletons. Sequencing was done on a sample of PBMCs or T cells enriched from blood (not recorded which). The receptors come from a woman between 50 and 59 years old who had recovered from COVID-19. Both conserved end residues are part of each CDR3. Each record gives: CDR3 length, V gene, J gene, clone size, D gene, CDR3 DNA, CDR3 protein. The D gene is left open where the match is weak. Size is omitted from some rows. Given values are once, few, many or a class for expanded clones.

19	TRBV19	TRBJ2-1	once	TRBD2	TGTGCCAGTAGTATTTCTAGCGGGAGGGCCGGGGTGCTAGAATATGAGCAGTTCTTC	CASSISSGRAGVLEYEQFF
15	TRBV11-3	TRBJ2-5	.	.	TGTGCCAGCAGCTTAGGAGGGAGCTTCCAAGAGACCCAGTACTTC	CASSLGGSFQETQYF
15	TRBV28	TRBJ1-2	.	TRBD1	TGTGCCAGCAGTTTTTCGACAGGGCTGAACTATGGCTACACCTTC	CASSFSTGLNYGYTF
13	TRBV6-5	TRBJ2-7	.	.	TGTGCCAGCAGGGCCAGGGGATCCTACGAGCAGTACTTC	CASRARGSYEQYF
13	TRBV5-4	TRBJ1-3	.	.	TGTGCCAGCAGCGCGCGAAGTGGAAACACCATATATTTT	CASSARSGNTIYF
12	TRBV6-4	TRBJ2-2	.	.	TGTGCCAGCAGTGAGAGTGACGGGGAGCTGTTTTTT	CASSESDGELFF
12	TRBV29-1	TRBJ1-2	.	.	TGCAGCGTTGTGAGCCTGAGCTATGGCTACACCTTC	CSVVSLSYGYTF
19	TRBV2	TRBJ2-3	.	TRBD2	TGTGCCAGCAGCGCCTTGGGCGGGGGTGCGGTTTTCGGCACAGATACGCAGTATTTT	CASSALGGGAVFGTDTQYF
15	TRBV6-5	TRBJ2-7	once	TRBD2	TGTGCCAGCAGGCCACCCGGGACTAGCACAACGGGGCAGTACTTC	CASRPPGTSTTGQYF
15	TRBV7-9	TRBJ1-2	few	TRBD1	TGTGCCAGCAGCTTAGGGGACAGAGCTAACTATGGCTACACCTTC	CASSLGDRANYGYTF
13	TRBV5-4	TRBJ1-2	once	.	TGTGCCAGCAGCCCCGATAGCAACTATGGCTACACCTTC	CASSPDSNYGYTF
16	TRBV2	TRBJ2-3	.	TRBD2	TGTGCCGGTCAAGGGAGGACTAGCGGTGTCACAGATACGCAGTATTTT	CAGQGRTSGVTDTQYF
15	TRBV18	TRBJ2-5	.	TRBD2	TGTGCCAGCGCCGGACTAGCGGGGGGGCAAGAGACCCAGTACTTC	CASAGLAGGQETQYF
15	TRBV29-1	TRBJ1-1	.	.	TGCAGCGTTGTCCCTGGGGGGCGGGGGTACACTGAAGCTTTCTTT	CSVVPGGRGYTEAFF
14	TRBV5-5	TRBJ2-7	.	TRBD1	TGTGCCAGCAGAATCTCACAGGGGCCCTACGAGCAGTACTTC	CASRISQGPYEQYF
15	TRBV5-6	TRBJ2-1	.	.	TGTGCCAGCAGCTTCTCGGGGAGGACCTACAATGAGCAGTTCTTC	CASSFSGRTYNEQFF
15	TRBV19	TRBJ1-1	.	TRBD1	TGTGCCAGTAGTATGGATGGACAGGGTGGCACTGAAGCTTTCTTT	CASSMDGQGGTEAFF
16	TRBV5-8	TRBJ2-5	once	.	TGTGCCAGCAGCTTGGGGCGGGACCTCGGGCAAGAGACCCAGTACTTC	CASSLGRDLGQETQYF
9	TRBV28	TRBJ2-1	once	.	TGTGCCACCGACAATGAGCAGTTCTTC	CATDNEQFF
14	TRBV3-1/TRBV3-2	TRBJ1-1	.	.	TGTGCCAGCAGCCAAGCCTTACAGGGTTCTGAAGCTTTCTTT	CASSQALQGSEAFF
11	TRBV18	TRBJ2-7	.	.	TGTGCCAGCTCGACAGAATACGAGCAGTACTTC	CASSTEYEQYF
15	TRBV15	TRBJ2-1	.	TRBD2	TGTGCCACCAGCACCAGAGCGGGAGTGGGGAATGAGCAGTTCTTC	CATSTRAGVGNEQFF
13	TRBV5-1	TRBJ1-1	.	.	TGCGCCAGTGGAAGGGCGGGAAACACTGAAGCTTTCTTT	CASGRAGNTEAFF
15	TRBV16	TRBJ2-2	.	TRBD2	TGTGCCAGCAGTCAACCTAGCGGCTTAACCGGGGAGCTGTTTTTT	CASSQPSGLTGELFF
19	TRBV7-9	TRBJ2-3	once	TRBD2	TGTGCCAGCAGCTCGCCCATAGCGGGAGGGACAAAACTCACAGATACGCAGTATTTT	CASSSPIAGGTKLTDTQYF
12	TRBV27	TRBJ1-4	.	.	TGTGCCAGCAGCCGACAGAATGAAAAACTGTTTTTT	CASSRQNEKLFF
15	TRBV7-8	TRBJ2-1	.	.	TGTGCCAGCAGCTCCGCCGGGACTTTGGGAAATGAGCAGTTCTTC	CASSSAGTLGNEQFF
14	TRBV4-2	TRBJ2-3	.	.	TGTGCCAGCGGTTGGGGGGGGGCCACAGATACGCAGTATTTT	CASGWGGATDTQYF
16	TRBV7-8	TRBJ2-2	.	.	TGTGCCAGCAGCTTAAGGGCAGGGACGAACACCGGGGAGCTGTTTTTT	CASSLRAGTNTGELFF
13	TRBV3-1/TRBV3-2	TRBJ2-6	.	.	TGTGCCAGCAGCACGCAGGGTGCCAACGTCCTGACTTTC	CASSTQGANVLTF
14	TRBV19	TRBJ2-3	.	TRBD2	TGTGCCAGTAGTAGCGGGAGTGCGACAGATACGCAGTATTTT	CASSSGSATDTQYF
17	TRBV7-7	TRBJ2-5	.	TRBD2	TGTGCTAGCAGCTTAAGGCATGGGACTAGCGGACAAGAGACCCAGTACTTC	CASSLRHGTSGQETQYF
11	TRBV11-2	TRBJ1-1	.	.	TGTGCCAGCAGCTTACGCACTGAAGCTTTCTTT	CASSLRTEAFF
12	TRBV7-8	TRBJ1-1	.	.	TGTGCCAGCAGCCCCACAGGGATTGAAGCTTTCTTT	CASSPTGIEAFF
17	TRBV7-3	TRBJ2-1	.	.	TGTGCCAGCAGCTTACAGGGGACAAGCGCCGCGAATGATGAGCAGTTCTTC	CASSLQGTSAANDEQFF